This T cell receptor beta chain was found in a study of blood T cell repertoires in COVID-19. With V trimmed by 5 bases and J by 7 bases, 6 bases remained unmatched. Germline values: CDR1 GTSNPN, CDR2 SVGIG (reference sequence). The CDR3 is made up of 13 amino acids. Sequencing was performed with immunoSEQ multiplex PCR; in TCRdb, only in-frame clones are kept and a portion is missing. The sample consists of about 380,000 clones, 80% to 90% of them appearing once. Cohort 3 donors counted as recovered after two negative PCRs, clearance, or resolved symptoms. J is TRBJ1-4 and V is TRBV30; 8 bases are shared with TRBD1. The sample consisted of PBMCs or T cells enriched from blood (not recorded which). The TCR comes from a man aged 25-40 years who had recovered from COVID-19. CDR3 bases: TGTGCCTGGTCAGGGGGCATGAGTGAAAAACTGTTTTTT. Amino acid sequence: CAWSGGMSEKLFF.